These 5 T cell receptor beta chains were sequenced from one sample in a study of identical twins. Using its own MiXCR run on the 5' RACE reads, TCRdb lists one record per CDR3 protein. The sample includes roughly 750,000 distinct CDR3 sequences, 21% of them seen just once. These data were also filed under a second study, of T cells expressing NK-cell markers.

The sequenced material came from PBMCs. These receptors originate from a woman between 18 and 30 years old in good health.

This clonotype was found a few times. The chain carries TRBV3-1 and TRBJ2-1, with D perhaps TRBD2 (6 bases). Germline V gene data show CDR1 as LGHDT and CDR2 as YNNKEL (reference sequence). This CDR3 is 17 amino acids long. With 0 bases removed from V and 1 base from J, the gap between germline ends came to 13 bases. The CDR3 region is CASSQEVGGVSYNEQFF. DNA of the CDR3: TGTGCCAGCAGCCAAGAGGTGGGGGGAGTATCCTACAATGAGCAGTTCTTC.

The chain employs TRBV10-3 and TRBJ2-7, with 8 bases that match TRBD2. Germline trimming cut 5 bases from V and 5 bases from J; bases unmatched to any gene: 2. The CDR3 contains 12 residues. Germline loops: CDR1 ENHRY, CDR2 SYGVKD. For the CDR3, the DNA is TGTGCCATCAGTTTAGCGGGGAACGAGCAGTACTTC. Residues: CAISLAGNEQYF.

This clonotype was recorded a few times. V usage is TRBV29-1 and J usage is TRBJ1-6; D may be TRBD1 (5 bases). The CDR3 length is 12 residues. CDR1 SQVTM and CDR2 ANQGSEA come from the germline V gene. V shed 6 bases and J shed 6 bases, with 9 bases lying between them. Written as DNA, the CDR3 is TGCAGCGTGGGGGTCCCTAATTCACCCCTCCACTTT. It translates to CSVGVPNSPLHF.

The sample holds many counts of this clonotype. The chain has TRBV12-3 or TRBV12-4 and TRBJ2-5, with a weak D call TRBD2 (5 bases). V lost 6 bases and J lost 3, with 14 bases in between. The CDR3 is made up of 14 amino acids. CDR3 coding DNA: TGTGCCAGCAGGCTACGAGGGTGGGAAGAGACCCAGTACTTC. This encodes CASRLRGWEETQYF.

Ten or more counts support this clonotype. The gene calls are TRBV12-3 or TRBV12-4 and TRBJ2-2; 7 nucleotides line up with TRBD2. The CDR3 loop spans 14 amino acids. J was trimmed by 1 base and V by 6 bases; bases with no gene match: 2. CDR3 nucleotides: TGTGCCAGCAGGGTAGCGGGGAACACCGGGGAGCTGTTTTTT. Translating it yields CASRVAGNTGELFF.